Below, 13 T cell receptor beta chains from the same sample are listed, as sequenced in a study of OX40 agonist ivuxolimab in advanced cancers. TCRdb's copy holds only in-frame clones and misses some; the assay was immunoSEQ multiplex PCR. Of some 70,000 clones in the sample, more than 85% were seen once. Sequences were derived from CD4+ or CD8+ T cells sorted from blood, sampled in a trial of the OX40 agonist ivuxolimab. These receptors originate from an adult with an advanced solid tumor such as melanoma, head and neck, liver or kidney cancer.

V and J are TRBV7-2 and TRBJ1-6; maybe TRBD1 (6 bases). V was shortened by 5 bases and J by 7 bases, with 18 bases between the two germline ends. The length of the CDR3 is 16 residues. The germline V gene has CDR1 SGHTA and CDR2 FQGNSA. Here the CDR3 reads CASSPRGRDTNSPLHF. CDR3 bases: TGTGCCAGCAGCCCCCGTGGGAGGGACACGAATTCACCCCTCCACTTT.

The chain employs TRBV27 and TRBJ2-1; no definite D call. This CDR3 region has 14 residues. The V gene lost 3 bases and the J gene lost 0 bases, with 6 bases spanning the gap. CDR1 MNHEY and CDR2 SMNVEV come from the germline V gene (reference sequence). CDR3 loop: CASSLLDSYNEQFF. The CDR3 DNA reads TGTGCCAGCAGTTTGCTAGACTCCTACAATGAGCAGTTCTTC.

V usage is TRBV7-9 and J usage is TRBJ2-4, with 7 positions matching TRBD1. J was trimmed by 13 bases and V by 1 base; bases with no gene match: 7. The germline V gene encodes CDR1 SEHNR and CDR2 FQNEAQ (reference sequence). The CDR3 totals 13 residues. CDR3 DNA sequence: TGTGCCAGCAGCTTAGGGCGGACAGGTGGGCAGTACTTC. It encodes CASSLGRTGGQYF.

The gene calls are TRBV27 and TRBJ2-7; D might be TRBD1 (7 bases). V was cut by 5 bases and J by 3 bases, with 17 bases left in between. Germline loops: CDR1 MNHEY, CDR2 SMNVEV (reference sequence). The CDR3 is 15 residues long. For the CDR3, the DNA is TGTGCCAGCAGTGCGGAGGGACAGAATTTCTACGAGCAGTACTTC. Translated, it gives CASSAEGQNFYEQYF.

This rearrangement joins TRBV18 to TRBJ1-1; 10 bases agree with TRBD1. CDR1 and CDR2 (germline): KGHSH, LQKENI. The junction had 9 bases not matched to a gene; V was cut back by 5 bases and J by 3 bases. The CDR3 contains 16 residues. The CDR3 is CASSSGTGVLYTEAFF. Here the CDR3 DNA reads TGTGCCAGCTCATCCGGGACAGGGGTTCTTTACACTGAAGCTTTCTTT.

The chain combines TRBV19 with TRBJ1-2, with D unclear. This CDR3 spans 15 amino acids. V was cut by 3 bases and J by 2 bases, with 13 bases left in between. Germline-derived CDR1 and CDR2 are LNHDA and SQIVND (reference sequence). In DNA, the CDR3 is TGTGCCAGTAGTATCGGGGTCAGGCTGAACTATGGCTACACCTTC. Encoded protein: CASSIGVRLNYGYTF.

The genes are TRBV10-2 and TRBJ2-7; 7 positions match TRBD1. The CDR3 covers 12 residues. Germline V CDR1 and CDR2: WSHSY, SAAADI. The trim removed 11 bases at V and 0 bases at J, leaving 4 bases unmatched. CDR3 coding DNA: TGCGCCGTTACAGGGGCCTCCTACGAGCAGTACTTC. This codes for CAVTGASYEQYF.

The chain couples TRBV28 to TRBJ2-7; either TRBD1 or TRBD2 may supply D (5 bases each). CDR3 length: 14 amino acids. V lost 4 bases, J lost 3 bases, and 13 bases lay in between. CDR1 MDHEN and CDR2 SYDVKM come from the germline V gene. CDR3: CASSSGTVNYEQYF. The CDR3 region has the DNA TGTGCCAGCAGTTCCGGGACGGTTAACTACGAGCAGTACTTC.

This chain connects TRBV19 to TRBJ2-1; 8 bases agree with TRBD2. The CDR3 is made up of 15 amino acids. The V segment lost 9 bases and the J segment 7 bases; nucleotides outside the gene matches: 14. The germline gives CDR1 LNHDA, CDR2 SQIVND (reference sequence). The DNA of the CDR3 is TGTGCCAGCCGTAGGGGCGCGGGAGGCCAAAATGAGCAGTTCTTC. Translated: CASRRGAGGQNEQFF.

This sequence joins TRBV29-1 and TRBJ2-7, with TRBD1 matching over 8 bases. The CDR3 totals 16 residues. CDR1 is SQVTM and CDR2 is ANQGSEA in the germline V gene. V lost 4 bases to trimming and J lost 3 bases; unmatched junction nucleotides: 14. The CDR3 nucleotides are TGCAGCGTTGTACCTAGAGCCGGCGACAGGGGCTACGAGCAGTACTTC. Its translation is CSVVPRAGDRGYEQYF.

The J gene is TRBJ2-1, the V gene TRBV7-2; TRBD2 agrees at 8 bases. The germline gives CDR1 SGHTA, CDR2 FQGNSA. V trimming: 1 base; J trimming: 5 bases; junction bases outside the gene matches: 4. The CDR3 is 15 residues long. The CDR3 protein is CASSLESGSHNEQFF. In nucleotides, the CDR3 is TGTGCCAGCAGCTTAGAGAGCGGGAGCCACAATGAGCAGTTCTTC.

V usage is TRBV10-3 and J usage is TRBJ1-1; a weak D match, TRBD1 (5 bases). The CDR3 is made up of 13 amino acids. Germline V gene lookup returns CDR1 ENHRY and CDR2 SYGVKD. Deletions cut 5 bases from V and 7 bases from J, with 14 bases between. The chain's CDR3 is CAISFWGGVEAFF. DNA of the CDR3: TGTGCCATCAGTTTCTGGGGGGGAGTTGAAGCTTTCTTT.

The chain has TRBV19 and TRBJ1-1; 9 bases align to TRBD1. The CDR3 totals 11 residues. Germline V gives CDR1 LNHDA, CDR2 SQIVND (reference sequence). J was trimmed by 12 bases and V by 6 bases; bases with no gene match: 5. CDR3 sequence reads: CASRGTGWTFF. The CDR3 DNA reads as TGTGCCAGTAGGGGGACAGGGTGGACTTTCTTT.